This TCR beta chain was found in a study of human T cells and chemical hapten exposure. Study background: Investigators sensitized about 2 cm by about 2 cm of upper inner arm skin with 2% DPC.

Per the germline V gene, CDR1 is MNHEY and CDR2 is SMNVEV (reference sequence). The CDR3 has 16 amino acids. J gave up 6 bases and V 6 bases, and 14 bases lay outside the gene matches. TCRdb re-analysed the RACE reads in MiXCR, keeping a single row per CDR3 protein. Counted here are about 120,000 distinct CDR3 sequences, roughly 12% occurring once; the ten biggest clones make up approximately 1.4%. Documented time point: patch test 1, 2 weeks after DPC sensitization. Treatment reported: therapeutic diphenylcyclopropenone sensitization with weekly scalp DPC. The sample holds a few counts of this clonotype.

The source of this sequence is a woman between 50 and 59 years old with alopecia areata. Some clones in this sample may be carry-over from other donors' samples. The chain joins TRBV27 to TRBJ2-3; 8 bases are shared with TRBD1. Sequencing used whole blood, obtained in connection with sensitization to the hapten diphenylcyclopropenone (DPC). The CDR3 sequence: CASRPYRTGMGDTQYF. The CDR3 DNA reads TGTGCCAGCAGGCCTTACCGGACAGGGATGGGCGATACGCAGTATTTT.